The rows below give T cell receptor beta chains drawn from one sample of a study of cytomegalovirus exposure and HLA in healthy donors. Produced via immunoSEQ multiplex PCR; TCRdb's table is partial and in-frame only. The repertoire has about 98,000 clones, about four fifths of them found once; the top ten carry under 4.5%. The specimen sequenced was PBMCs. The receptors shown here come from a female donor in good health and CMV-seropositive. Each CDR3 is given with its conserved first and last residue. D genes are given only for firm matches.

v_gene: TRBV5-1
j_gene: TRBJ1-4
d_gene: -
CDR3nt: TGCGCCAGCAGCTTGGCCCGGGGGATGGTAACTAATGAAAAACTGTTTTTT
CDR3aa: CASSLARGMVTNEKLFF

v_gene: TRBV6-5
j_gene: TRBJ1-3
d_gene: -
CDR3nt: TGTGCCAGCAGTTACTCGTTATCTGGAAACACCATATATTTT
CDR3aa: CASSYSLSGNTIYF

v_gene: TRBV6-1
j_gene: TRBJ2-5
d_gene: TRBD1
CDR3nt: TGTGCCAGCAGGGGACCGGGACAGGGGGAGGGCCAGTACTTC
CDR3aa: CASRGPGQGEGQYF

v_gene: TRBV6-1
j_gene: TRBJ2-7
d_gene: -
CDR3nt: TGTGCCAGCAGTGAAAGAGGGGGTGGGCAATACTTC
CDR3aa: CASSERGGGQYF

v_gene: TRBV11-2
j_gene: TRBJ1-3
d_gene: -
CDR3nt: TGTGCCAGCAGCTTTCTCGGGGGGCCTGGAAACACCATATATTTT
CDR3aa: CASSFLGGPGNTIYF

v_gene: TRBV11-3
j_gene: TRBJ2-2
d_gene: -
CDR3nt: TGTGCCAGCAGCTTAGGGTCCCGGGTGTTCGACTCCGGGGAGCTGTTTTTT
CDR3aa: CASSLGSRVFDSGELFF

v_gene: TRBV6-5
j_gene: TRBJ2-1
d_gene: -
CDR3nt: TGTGCCAGCAGTTATGGGGGGAATGAGCAGTTCTTC
CDR3aa: CASSYGGNEQFF

v_gene: TRBV30
j_gene: TRBJ1-1
d_gene: -
CDR3nt: TGTGCCTGGAGGGCGGGGGTTACAGGGATGGTGAACACTGAAGCTTTCTTT
CDR3aa: CAWRAGVTGMVNTEAFF

v_gene: TRBV4-1
j_gene: TRBJ1-6
d_gene: -
CDR3nt: TGCGCCAGCAGCCAAGCAGGGGAATCACCCCTCCACTTT
CDR3aa: CASSQAGESPLHF

v_gene: TRBV7-2
j_gene: TRBJ2-3
d_gene: TRBD2
CDR3nt: TGTGCCAGCAGCTTATTCACGGGGGGAACCACAGATACGCAGTATTTT
CDR3aa: CASSLFTGGTTDTQYF